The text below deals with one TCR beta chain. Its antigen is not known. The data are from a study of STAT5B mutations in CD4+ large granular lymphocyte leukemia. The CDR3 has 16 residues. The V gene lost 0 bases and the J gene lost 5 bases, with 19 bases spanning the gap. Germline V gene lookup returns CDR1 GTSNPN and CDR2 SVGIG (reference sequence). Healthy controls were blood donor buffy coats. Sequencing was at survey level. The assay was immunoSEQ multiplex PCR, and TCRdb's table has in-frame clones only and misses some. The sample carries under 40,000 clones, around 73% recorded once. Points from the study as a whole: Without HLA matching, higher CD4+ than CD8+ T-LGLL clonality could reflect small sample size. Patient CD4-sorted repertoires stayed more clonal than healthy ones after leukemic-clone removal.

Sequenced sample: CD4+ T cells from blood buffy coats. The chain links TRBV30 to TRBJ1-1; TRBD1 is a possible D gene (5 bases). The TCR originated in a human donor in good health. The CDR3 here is CAWSVPGERGKTEAFF. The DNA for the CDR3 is TGTGCCTGGAGTGTACCCGGGGAAAGGGGAAAAACTGAAGCTTTCTTT.